This TCR beta chain came from a study of blood T cell repertoires in COVID-19 (dated by TCRdb to 2018 to 2021). Looking at the study overall: The collaborator samples originated in the United States, Italy and Spain and spanned the acute and convalescent phases of COVID-19. The samples were drawn from the first 160 participants of the ongoing ImmuneRACE study and from over a thousand subjects provided by 6 global collaborators. The dataset comprised deeply sampled blood TCRbeta repertoires from subjects exposed to, actively infected with, or recovered from COVID-19. Sample metadata almost always included a de-identified subject ID, COVID-19 status, age in years and sex. A freely available public database, intended as a resource for researchers studying the immune response to SARS-CoV-2, is where the repertoires were released. The prospective study material was composed of cDNA or gDNA derived from T cells, B-cell-depleted T cells, or PBMCs. Where available, HLA class I and class II types were taken from metadata supplied by the sample provider and were not determined by assay-based typing.

Taken from cysteine to phenylalanine, the CDR3 has 16 residues. The DNA shown is the 48-base CDR3, in frame from base 1. The V end loses 4 bases and the J end loses 3 bases, and a stretch of 15 bases separates them. Taken from the germline V gene, the CDR1 and CDR2 loops are MGHRA and YSYEKL. TCRbeta CDR3 regions were amplified from genomic DNA by means of the immunoSEQ Assay, a bias-controlled multiplex PCR. Regarding the original processing steps: The number of nucleated cells in each sample was estimated by amplification of reference gene primers within the assay. Sequence reads were collapsed and filtered to measure the absolute abundance of every unique TCRbeta CDR3 rearrangement. For each sample, productive Simpson clonality was calculated as the square root of Simpson's diversity index across productive rearrangements. This immuneACCESS table, as held by TCRdb, lists in-frame sequences with V and J called but not all clones. Of the missing ones, under half trace to an unresolved V gene in checked studies; the others have no known cause. The V and J calls and clone size come from that table; D and trimming were worked out from the DNA. In this sample the table shows around 280,000 clones, around nine tenths of which occur a single time. The ten largest account for approximately 10% of the sample.

One collaborating source in Seattle enrolled patients while the patients were actively infected and followed the patients over time throughout the course of disease. Each collaborating institution followed its own protocols to collect whole blood in K2EDTA tubes. For TCRbeta analysis, collaborators shipped samples as frozen whole blood, isolated PBMCs, or DNA extracted from either of those sample types. Study-wide conclusions, independent of this receptor: The quantity of clinical and demographic metadata differed by source and by participant and was supplied without curation.

With regard to this clone: No cognate antigen has been identified for it. No much larger clone is present one base from it, and per-base qualities are unavailable.

The sequence derives from a woman in her 30s with COVID-19, enrolled during active disease. In this chain, TRBV4-1 is recombined with TRBJ2-2; the D gene is possibly TRBD2, with 5 bases matching. Material: peripheral blood. In nucleotide form, the sequence is TGCGCCAGCAGCCTCCCAGAGGGTGGAGACACCGGGGAGCTGTTTTTT. Translated, this gives CASSLPEGGDTGELFF.